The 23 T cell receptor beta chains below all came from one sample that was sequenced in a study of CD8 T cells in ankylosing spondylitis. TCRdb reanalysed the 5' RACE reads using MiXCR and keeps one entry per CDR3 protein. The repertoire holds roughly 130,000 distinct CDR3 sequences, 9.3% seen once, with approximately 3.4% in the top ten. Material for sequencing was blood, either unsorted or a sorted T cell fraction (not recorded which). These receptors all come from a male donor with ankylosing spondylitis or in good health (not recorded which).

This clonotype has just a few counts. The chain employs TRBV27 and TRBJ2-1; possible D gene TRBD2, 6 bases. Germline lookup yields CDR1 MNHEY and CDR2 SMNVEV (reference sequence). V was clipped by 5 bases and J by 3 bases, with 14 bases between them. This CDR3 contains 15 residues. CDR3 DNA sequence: TGTGCCAGCAGTCTCCGGACTATGAACTACAATGAGCAGTTCTTC. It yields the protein CASSLRTMNYNEQFF.

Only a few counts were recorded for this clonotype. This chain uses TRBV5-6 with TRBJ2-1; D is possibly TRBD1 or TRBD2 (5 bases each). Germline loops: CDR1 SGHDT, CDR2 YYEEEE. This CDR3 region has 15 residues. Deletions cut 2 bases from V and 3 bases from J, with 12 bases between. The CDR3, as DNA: TGTGCCAGCAGCTTTGGCCAGGGAGTCTACAATGAGCAGTTCTTC. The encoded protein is CASSFGQGVYNEQFF.

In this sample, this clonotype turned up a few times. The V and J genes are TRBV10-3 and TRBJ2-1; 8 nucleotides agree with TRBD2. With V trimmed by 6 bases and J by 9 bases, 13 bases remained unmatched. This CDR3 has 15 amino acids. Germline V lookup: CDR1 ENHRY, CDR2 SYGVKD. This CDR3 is CAIRTAGEDYSEQFF. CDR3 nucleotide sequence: TGTGCCATCAGAACAGCGGGAGAAGATTACTCTGAGCAGTTCTTC.

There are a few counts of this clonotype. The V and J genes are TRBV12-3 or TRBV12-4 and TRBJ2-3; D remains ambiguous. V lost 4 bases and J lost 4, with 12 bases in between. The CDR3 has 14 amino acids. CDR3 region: CASSYINLADTQYF. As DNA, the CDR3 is TGTGCCAGCAGTTACATCAACCTCGCAGATACGCAGTATTTT.

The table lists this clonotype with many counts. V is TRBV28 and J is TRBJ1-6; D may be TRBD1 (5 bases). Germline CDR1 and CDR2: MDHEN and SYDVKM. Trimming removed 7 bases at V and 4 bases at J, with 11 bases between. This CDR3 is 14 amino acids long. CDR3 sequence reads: CASTKGRYNSPLHF. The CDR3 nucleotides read TGTGCCAGCACTAAGGGGAGGTATAATTCACCCCTCCACTTT.

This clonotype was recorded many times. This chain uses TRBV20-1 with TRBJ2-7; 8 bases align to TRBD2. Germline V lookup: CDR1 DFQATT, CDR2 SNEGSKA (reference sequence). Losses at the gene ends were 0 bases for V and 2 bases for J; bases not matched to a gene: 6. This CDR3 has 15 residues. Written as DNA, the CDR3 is TGCAGTGCTAGAGATTTACTAGCGGAGGCCTACGAGCAGTACTTC. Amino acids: CSARDLLAEAYEQYF.

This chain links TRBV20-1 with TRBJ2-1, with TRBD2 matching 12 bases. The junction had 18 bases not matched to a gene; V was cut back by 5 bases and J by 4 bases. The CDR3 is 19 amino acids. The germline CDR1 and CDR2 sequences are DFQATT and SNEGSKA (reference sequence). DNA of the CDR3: TGCAGTGCTGAACCCCTTGAGGGAGCTAGCGGGAGGGGTTACAATGAGCAGTTCTTC. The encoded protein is CSAEPLEGASGRGYNEQFF.

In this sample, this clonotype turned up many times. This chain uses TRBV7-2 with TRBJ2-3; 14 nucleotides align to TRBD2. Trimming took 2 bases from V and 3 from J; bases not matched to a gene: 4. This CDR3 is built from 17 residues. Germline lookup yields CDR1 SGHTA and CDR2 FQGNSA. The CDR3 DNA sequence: TGTGCCAGCAGCTTAATTCGACTAGCGGGAGGGACAGATACGCAGTATTTT. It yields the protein CASSLIRLAGGTDTQYF.

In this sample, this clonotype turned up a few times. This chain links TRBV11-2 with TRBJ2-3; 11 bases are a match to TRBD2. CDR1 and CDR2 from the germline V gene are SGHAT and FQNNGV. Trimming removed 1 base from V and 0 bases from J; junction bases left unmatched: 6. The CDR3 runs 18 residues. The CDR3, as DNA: TGTGCCAGCAGCTTAGTCCTAGCGGGAGGTATAAGCACAGATACGCAGTATTTT. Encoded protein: CASSLVLAGGISTDTQYF. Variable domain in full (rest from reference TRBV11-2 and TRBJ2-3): EAGVAQSPRYKIIEKRQSVAFWCNPISGHATLYWYQQILGQGPKLLIQFQNNGVVDDSQLPKDRFSAERLKGVDSTLKIQPAKLEDSAVYLCASSLVLAGGISTDTQYFGPGTRLTVL.

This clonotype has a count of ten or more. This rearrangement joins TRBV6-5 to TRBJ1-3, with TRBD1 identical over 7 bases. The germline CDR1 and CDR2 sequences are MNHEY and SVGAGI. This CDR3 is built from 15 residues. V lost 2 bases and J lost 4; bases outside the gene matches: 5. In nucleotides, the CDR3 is TGTGCCAGCAGTTACGACAGGGAGTCAGGAAACACCATATATTTT. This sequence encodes CASSYDRESGNTIYF.

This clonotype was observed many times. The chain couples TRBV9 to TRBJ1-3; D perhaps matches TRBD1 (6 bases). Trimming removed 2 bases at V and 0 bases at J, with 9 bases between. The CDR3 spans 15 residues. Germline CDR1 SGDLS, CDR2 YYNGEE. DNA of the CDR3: TGTGCCAGCAGCGTTGGGGGCAACTCTGGAAACACCATATATTTT. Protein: CASSVGGNSGNTIYF.

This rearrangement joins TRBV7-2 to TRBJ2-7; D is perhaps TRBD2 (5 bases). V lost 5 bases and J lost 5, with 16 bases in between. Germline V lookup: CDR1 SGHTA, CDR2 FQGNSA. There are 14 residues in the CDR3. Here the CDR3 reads CASSASGGLDEQYF. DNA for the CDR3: TGTGCCAGCAGCGCATCTGGCGGGCTCGACGAGCAGTACTTC.

CDR3 region: CASSLTGETQYF. The CDR3 bases are TGTGCCAGCAGCCTGACCGGGGAGACCCAGTACTTC. This sequence joins TRBV3-1 and TRBJ2-5; D unresolved. Deletions cut 4 bases from V and 5 bases from J, with 8 bases between. Germline V gives CDR1 LGHDT, CDR2 YNNKEL (reference sequence). This CDR3 has 12 residues.

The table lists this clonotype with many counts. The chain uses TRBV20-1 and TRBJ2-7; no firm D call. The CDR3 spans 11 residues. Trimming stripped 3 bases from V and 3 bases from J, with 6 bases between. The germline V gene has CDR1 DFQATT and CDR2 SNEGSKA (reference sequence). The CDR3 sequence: CSASPYYEQYF. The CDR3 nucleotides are TGCAGTGCTAGCCCCTACTACGAGCAGTACTTC.

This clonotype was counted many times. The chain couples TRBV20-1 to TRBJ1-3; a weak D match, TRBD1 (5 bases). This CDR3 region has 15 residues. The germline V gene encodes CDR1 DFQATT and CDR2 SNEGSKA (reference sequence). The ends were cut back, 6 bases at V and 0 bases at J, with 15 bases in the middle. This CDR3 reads CSAPEGTGSGNTIYF. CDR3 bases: TGCAGTGCGCCCGAGGGGACGGGCTCTGGAAACACCATATATTTT.

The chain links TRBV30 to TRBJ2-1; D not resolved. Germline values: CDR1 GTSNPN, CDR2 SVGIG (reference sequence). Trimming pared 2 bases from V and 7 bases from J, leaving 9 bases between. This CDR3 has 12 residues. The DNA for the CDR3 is TGTGCCTGGAGTAATTTGGGGAATGAGCAGTTCTTC. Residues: CAWSNLGNEQFF.

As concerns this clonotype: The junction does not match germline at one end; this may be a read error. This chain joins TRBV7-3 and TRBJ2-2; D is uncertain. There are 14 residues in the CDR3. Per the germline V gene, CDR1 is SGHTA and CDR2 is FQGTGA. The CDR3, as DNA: TGTGCCTGCAGCCCTTCGACGGTCACCGGGGAGCTGTTTTTT. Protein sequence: CACSPSTVTGELFF.

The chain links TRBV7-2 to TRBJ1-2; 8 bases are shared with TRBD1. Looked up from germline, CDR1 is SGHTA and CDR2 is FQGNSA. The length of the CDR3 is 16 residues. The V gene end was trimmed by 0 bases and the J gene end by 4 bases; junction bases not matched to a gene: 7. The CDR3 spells CASSLAQGAGSYGYTF. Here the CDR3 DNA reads TGTGCCAGCAGCTTAGCCCAGGGGGCAGGGAGCTATGGCTACACCTTC.

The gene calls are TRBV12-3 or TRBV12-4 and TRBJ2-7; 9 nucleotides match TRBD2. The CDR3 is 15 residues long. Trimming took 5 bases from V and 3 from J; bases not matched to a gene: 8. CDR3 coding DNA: TGTGCCAGCAGTAACGTAGCGGGAGTGTTCTACGAGCAGTACTTC. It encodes CASSNVAGVFYEQYF.

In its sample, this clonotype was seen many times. CDR3 in DNA: TGTGCCAGCAGCTTACCGGGCAGGGGCTTCAACACTGAAGCTTTCTTT. Its protein product is CASSLPGRGFNTEAFF. The J gene is TRBJ1-1, the V gene TRBV7-2, with a possible D match to TRBD1 (6 bases). The CDR3 is made up of 16 amino acids. The V gene lost 2 bases and the J gene lost 2 bases, with 15 bases spanning the gap. CDR1 is SGHTA, CDR2 FQGNSA, per germline.

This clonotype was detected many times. The CDR3: CSARRSGKVSGDTQYF. The CDR3 nucleotides read TGCAGTGCTAGAAGGAGCGGGAAAGTCAGTGGAGATACGCAGTATTTT. The chain combines TRBV20-1 with TRBJ2-3, with 7 bases identical to TRBD2. The CDR3 consists of 16 residues. Trimming took 2 bases from V and 5 from J; bases not matched to a gene: 13. Germline CDR1 reads DFQATT; CDR2 reads SNEGSKA (reference sequence).

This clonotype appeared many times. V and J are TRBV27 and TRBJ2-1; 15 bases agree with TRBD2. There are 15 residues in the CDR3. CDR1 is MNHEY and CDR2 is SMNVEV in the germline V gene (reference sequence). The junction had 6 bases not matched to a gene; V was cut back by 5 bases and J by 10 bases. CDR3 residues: CASSLGLAGGAEQFF. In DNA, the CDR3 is TGTGCCAGCAGTCTTGGACTAGCGGGAGGGGCCGAGCAGTTCTTC.

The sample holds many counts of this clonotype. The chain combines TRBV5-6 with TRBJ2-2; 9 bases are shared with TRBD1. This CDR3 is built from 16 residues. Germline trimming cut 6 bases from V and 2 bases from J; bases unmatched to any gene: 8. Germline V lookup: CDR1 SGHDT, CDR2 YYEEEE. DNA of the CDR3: TGTGCCAGCACCGCCGGGACAGGGCTTAACACCGGGGAGCTGTTTTTT. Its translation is CASTAGTGLNTGELFF.